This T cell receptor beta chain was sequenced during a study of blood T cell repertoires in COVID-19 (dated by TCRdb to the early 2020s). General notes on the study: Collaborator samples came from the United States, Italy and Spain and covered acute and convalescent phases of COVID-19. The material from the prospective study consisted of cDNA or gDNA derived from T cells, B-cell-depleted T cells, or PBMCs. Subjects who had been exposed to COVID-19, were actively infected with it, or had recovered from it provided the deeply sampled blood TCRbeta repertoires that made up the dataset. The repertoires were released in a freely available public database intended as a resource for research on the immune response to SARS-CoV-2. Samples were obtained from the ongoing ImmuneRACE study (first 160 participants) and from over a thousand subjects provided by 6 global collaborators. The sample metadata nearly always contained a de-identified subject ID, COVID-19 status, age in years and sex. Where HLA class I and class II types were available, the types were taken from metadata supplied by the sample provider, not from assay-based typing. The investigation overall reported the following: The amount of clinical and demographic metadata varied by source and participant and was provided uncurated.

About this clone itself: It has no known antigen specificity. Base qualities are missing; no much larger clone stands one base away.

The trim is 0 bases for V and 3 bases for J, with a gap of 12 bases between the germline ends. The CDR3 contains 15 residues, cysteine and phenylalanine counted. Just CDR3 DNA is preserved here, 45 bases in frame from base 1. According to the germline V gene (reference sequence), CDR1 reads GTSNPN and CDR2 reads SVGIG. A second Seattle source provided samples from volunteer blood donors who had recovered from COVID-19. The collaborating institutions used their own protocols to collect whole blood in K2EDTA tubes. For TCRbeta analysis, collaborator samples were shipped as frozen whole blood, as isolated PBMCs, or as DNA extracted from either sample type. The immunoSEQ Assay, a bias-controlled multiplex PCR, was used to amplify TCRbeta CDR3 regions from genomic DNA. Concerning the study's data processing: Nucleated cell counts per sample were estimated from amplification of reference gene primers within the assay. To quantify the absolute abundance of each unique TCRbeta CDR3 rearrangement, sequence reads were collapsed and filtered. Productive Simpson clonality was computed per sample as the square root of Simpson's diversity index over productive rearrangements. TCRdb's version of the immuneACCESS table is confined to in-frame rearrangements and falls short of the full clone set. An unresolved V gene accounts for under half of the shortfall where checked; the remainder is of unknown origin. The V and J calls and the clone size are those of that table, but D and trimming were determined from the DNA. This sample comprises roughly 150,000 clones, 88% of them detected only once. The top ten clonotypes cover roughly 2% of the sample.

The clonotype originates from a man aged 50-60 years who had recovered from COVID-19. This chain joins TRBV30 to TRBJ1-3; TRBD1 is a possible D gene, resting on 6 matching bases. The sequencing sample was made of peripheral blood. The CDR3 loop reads CAWSVVGALGNTIYF. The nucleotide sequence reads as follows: TGTGCCTGGAGTGTAGTGGGGGCGCTTGGAAACACCATATATTTT.